Below are 26 T cell receptor beta chains sequenced from a single sample in a study of blood T cell repertoires in COVID-19. TCRdb keeps only in-frame clones here, not all; method: immunoSEQ multiplex PCR. The data contain about 150,000 clones, about 79% of them singletons. The sequenced sample was PBMCs or T cells enriched from blood (not recorded which). These receptors were obtained from a man in his fifties who had recovered from COVID-19.

The rearrangement joins TRBV2 to TRBJ1-6, with D possibly matching TRBD1 (6 bases). With 8 bases removed from V and 7 bases from J, the gap between germline ends came to 18 bases. The CDR3 runs to 15 residues. CDR1 and CDR2 (germline): SNHLY, FYNNEI. In DNA, the CDR3 is TGTGCCAGCTCCGGGGGGGCGGTGGGAAATTCACCCCTCCACTTT. Translated: CASSGGAVGNSPLHF.

V usage is TRBV7-9 and J usage is TRBJ2-7, with 11 bases matching TRBD1. The germline V gene encodes CDR1 SEHNR and CDR2 FQNEAQ (reference sequence). The V segment lost 3 bases and the J segment 0 bases; nucleotides outside the gene matches: 7. This CDR3 has 17 amino acids. DNA of the CDR3: TGTGCCAGCAGCTTCCTCCCGGGACAGGGGGTCTCCTACGAGCAGTACTTC. Amino acid sequence: CASSFLPGQGVSYEQYF.

This clone has only one observation. The chain recombines TRBV7-9 with TRBJ2-2, with TRBD2 as a possible D gene (6 bases). Trimming removed 0 bases at V and 3 bases at J, with 17 bases between. The CDR3 has 18 residues. Per the germline V gene, CDR1 is SEHNR and CDR2 is FQNEAQ (reference sequence). The CDR3 here is CASSLAVLNWRDTGELFF. The CDR3 nucleotides read TGTGCCAGCAGCTTAGCGGTATTGAATTGGAGGGACACCGGGGAGCTGTTTTTT.

V and J are TRBV7-2 and TRBJ1-6; TRBD1 is a possible D gene (6 bases). The germline V gene has CDR1 SGHTA and CDR2 FQGNSA. This CDR3 is built from 13 residues. V was trimmed by 1 base and J by 11 bases, leaving 9 bases between them. The CDR3 reads CASSLGGQTPLHF. CDR3 coding DNA: TGTGCCAGCAGCTTAGGGGGACAAACACCCCTCCACTTT.

This clone was seen a few times. CDR3 bases: TGTGCCAGCAGTAACGAGGGCCGGGCGGGGGAGCAGTACTTC. Amino acid sequence: CASSNEGRAGEQYF. The V and J genes are TRBV6-2 or TRBV6-3 and TRBJ2-7; TRBD2 might be the D (6 bases). The CDR3 consists of 14 residues. V lost 5 bases and J lost 7, with 18 bases in between. Per germline, CDR1 MNHEY and CDR2 SVGEGT.

This clone came up once. The chain links TRBV10-3 to TRBJ1-6; TRBD1 agrees at 11 bases. From germline, CDR1 is ENHRY and CDR2 SYGVKD. The CDR3 loop spans 15 amino acids. Germline trimming cut 7 bases from V and 6 bases from J; bases unmatched to any gene: 5. Here the CDR3 reads CAITGQGDGNSPLHF. The CDR3 DNA is TGTGCCATCACGGGACAGGGGGATGGTAATTCACCCCTCCACTTT.

This chain uses TRBV27 with TRBJ1-1; TRBD1 matches 7 bases. V gave up 2 bases and J gave up 1 base; unmatched junction bases: 4. This CDR3 is 15 amino acids long. The germline V gene has CDR1 MNHEY and CDR2 SMNVEV (reference sequence). DNA of the CDR3: TGTGCCAGCAGTTTAGGGACAGTACCGAACACTGAAGCTTTCTTT. Its translation is CASSLGTVPNTEAFF.

This clone showed up just a few times. The chain recombines TRBV7-8 with TRBJ1-6; D ambiguous. There are 13 residues in the CDR3. Germline V gene lookup returns CDR1 SGHVS and CDR2 FQNEAQ. V shed 4 bases and J shed 10 bases, with 11 bases lying between them. The CDR3 spells CASSSDGLSPLHF. CDR3 DNA: TGTGCCAGCAGCTCCGATGGCCTCTCACCCCTCCACTTT.

This clone showed up just a few times. This chain connects TRBV2 to TRBJ2-1; D not resolved. V lost 4 bases, J lost 6 bases, and 10 bases lay in between. Germline-derived CDR1 and CDR2 are SNHLY and FYNNEI. This CDR3 region has 13 residues. Written as DNA, the CDR3 is TGTGCCAGCAGTGCCCGCCTACCCAATGAGCAGTTCTTC. It is translated as CASSARLPNEQFF.

The rearrangement uses TRBV9 and TRBJ1-4; tentatively, D is TRBD1 (6 bases). The V gene's germline CDR1 is SGDLS and CDR2 YYNGEE. CDR3 length: 15 residues. Trimming took off 0 bases at V and 8 bases at J, with 14 bases between the two ends. The CDR3 DNA is TGTGCCAGCAGCGTAGGCCTACAGGGCGGAGAAAAACTGTTTTTT. Amino acids: CASSVGLQGGEKLFF.

The chain recombines TRBV3-1 (or the pseudogene TRBV3-2) with TRBJ1-2, with a tentative D call TRBD1 (5 bases). The germline V gene encodes CDR1 LGHDT and CDR2 YNNKEL (reference sequence). This CDR3 region has 14 residues. Trimming stripped 4 bases from V and 7 bases from J, with 16 bases between. CDR3 sequence reads: CASSPHDRMGGYTF. The CDR3 DNA follows: TGTGCCAGCAGCCCCCACGACAGAATGGGTGGCTACACCTTC.

The chain has TRBV11-1 and TRBJ2-3; 9 nucleotides line up with TRBD2. There are 15 residues in the CDR3. V gave up 5 bases and J gave up 5 bases; unmatched junction bases: 8. Germline CDR1 and CDR2: SGHAT and FQDESV (reference sequence). DNA of the CDR3: TGTGCCAGCAGCCCTTTAGCGGGGGAGCTAGATACGCAGTATTTT. It specifies CASSPLAGELDTQYF. Looking up the rest from reference TRBV11-1 and TRBJ2-3 gives the full variable domain: EAEVAQSPRYKITEKSQAVAFWCDPISGHATLYWYRQILGQGPELLVQFQDESVVDDSQLPKDRFSAERLKGVDSTLKIQPAELGDSAMYLCASSPLAGELDTQYFGPGTRLTVL.

The chain is built from TRBV28 and TRBJ2-1, with 13 bases fitting TRBD2. This CDR3 spans 15 amino acids. Trimming removed 7 bases from V and 9 bases from J; junction bases left unmatched: 9. Germline-derived CDR1 and CDR2 are MDHEN and SYDVKM. The DNA of the CDR3 is TGTGCCAGCACCTCACTAGCGGGGGGGCCGGGTGAGCAGTTCTTC. Amino acid sequence: CASTSLAGGPGEQFF.

CDR3 coding DNA: TGTGCCAGCAGCTTACCGGGTCCTGAAGCTTTCTTT. It translates to CASSLPGPEAFF. The chain links TRBV7-9 to TRBJ1-1; no reliable D call. Trimming removed 2 bases from V and 6 bases from J, with 7 bases in between. The germline V gene encodes CDR1 SEHNR and CDR2 FQNEAQ (reference sequence). The CDR3 is 12 amino acids.

This chain links TRBV19 with TRBJ2-3; no reliable D call. CDR1 is LNHDA, CDR2 SQIVND, per germline (reference sequence). V was cut by 3 bases and J by 1 base, with 8 bases left in between. The CDR3 length is 14 residues. This CDR3 is CASSMVRGTDTQYF. The CDR3 DNA reads as TGTGCCAGTAGTATGGTTCGCGGCACAGATACGCAGTATTTT.

The genes are TRBV6-2 or TRBV6-3 and TRBJ2-7; D possibly corresponds to TRBD1 (5 bases). V was trimmed by 5 bases and J by 2 bases, leaving 13 bases between them. Germline V gene lookup returns CDR1 MNHEY and CDR2 SVGEGT. CDR3 length equals 14 residues. CDR3 in DNA: TGTGCCAGCAGTCACAGGTACGGCACCTACGAGCAGTACTTC. Translating gives CASSHRYGTYEQYF.

The rearrangement joins TRBV23-1 to TRBJ1-3; the D gene is possibly TRBD1 (5 bases). TRBV23-1 is marked as an open reading frame, function uncertain. The CDR3 consists of 23 residues. V lost 0 bases, J lost 2 bases, and 32 bases lay in between. The CDR3 loop is CASSQSRAPDSDGLGITGNTIYF. For the CDR3, the DNA is TGCGCCAGCAGTCAATCTAGGGCCCCAGACAGCGACGGCCTTGGGATTACTGGAAACACCATATATTTT.

This clone has a handful of counts. The chain joins TRBV28 to TRBJ1-4; 7 bases are shared with TRBD1. The CDR3 spans 15 residues. Germline CDR1 reads MDHEN; CDR2 reads SYDVKM. With V trimmed by 4 bases and J by 9 bases, 11 bases remained unmatched. CDR3 coding DNA: TGTGCCAGCAGTTCGGGACAGTCCTTTAGTAAAAAACTGTTTTTT. This sequence encodes CASSSGQSFSKKLFF.

This clone came up once. The V gene is TRBV5-1, the J gene TRBJ2-2; possible D gene TRBD1, 6 bases. The CDR3 spans 13 residues. Trimming removed 0 bases from V and 9 bases from J, with 9 bases in between. From germline, CDR1 is SGHRS and CDR2 YFSETQ. This chain's CDR3 is CASSLGQDRELFF. The CDR3 DNA reads TGCGCCAGCAGCTTGGGACAGGACCGGGAGCTGTTTTTT.

This clone was observed a handful of times. This chain connects TRBV21-1 to TRBJ1-1; TRBD1 reflects the table's D call only, with no check against the DNA. TRBV21-1 counts as a pseudogene. CDR3 size: 17 residues. Written as DNA, the CDR3 is TGTGCCAGCAGCAAAGTCGAGGTTGTAGGGGGGAACACTGAAGCTTTCTTT. Encoded protein: CASSKVEVVGGNTEAFF.

The CDR3 DNA reads as TGTGCCAGTAGAGGGCCTAGCGGGGAGTTCTCCTACAATGAGCAGTTCTTC. Translated: CASRGPSGEFSYNEQFF. This chain joins TRBV19 and TRBJ2-1, with 9 bases matching TRBD2. This CDR3 spans 17 amino acids. Per the germline V gene, CDR1 is LNHDA and CDR2 is SQIVND (reference sequence). With 6 bases clipped from V and 0 bases from J, the junction kept 9 bases outside the gene matches.

This chain joins TRBV6-6 and TRBJ1-5; the match to TRBD1 covers 10 bases. The CDR3 runs 18 residues. Per germline, CDR1 MNHNY and CDR2 SVGAGI (reference sequence). The V gene end was trimmed by 5 bases and the J gene end by 2 bases; junction bases not matched to a gene: 12. CDR3 bases: TGTGCCAGCAGTCACCGGGACAGGGGATTAGGTGGCAATCAGCCCCAGCATTTT. Translating it yields CASSHRDRGLGGNQPQHF.

This clone was picked up many times. The chain combines TRBV9 with TRBJ2-2; 12 bases are a match to TRBD1. Trimming took 0 bases from V and 3 from J; bases not matched to a gene: 6. Germline CDR1 and CDR2: SGDLS and YYNGEE. The CDR3 totals 18 residues. The CDR3 DNA reads TGTGCCAGCAGCGTAGCGAAGGGACAGGGGGCGCACACCGGGGAGCTGTTTTTT. Translation: CASSVAKGQGAHTGELFF.

The rearrangement links TRBV27 to TRBJ1-1; D is unclear. V lost 10 bases and J 6 bases, leaving 24 bases between the germline ends. Germline V CDR1 and CDR2: MNHEY, SMNVEV (reference sequence). The CDR3 runs to 15 residues. The CDR3 loop is CATIDPENTGAEAFF. The DNA for the CDR3 is TGTGCCACCATCGACCCAGAAAACACGGGAGCTGAAGCTTTCTTT.

This chain uses TRBV19 with TRBJ2-1, with 8 bases aligning to TRBD2. The V gene end was trimmed by 10 bases and the J gene end by 2 bases; junction bases not matched to a gene: 7. This CDR3 contains 14 residues. The germline V gene has CDR1 LNHDA and CDR2 SQIVND (reference sequence). CDR3 in amino acids: CATAGTRTYNEQFF. DNA of the CDR3: TGTGCCACCGCCGGGACTAGAACCTACAATGAGCAGTTCTTC.

The V and J genes are TRBV7-2 and TRBJ2-2; a weak D match, TRBD1 (5 bases). This CDR3 comprises 15 residues. Trimming took 3 bases from V and 3 from J, leaving 11 bases between them. Germline V gives CDR1 SGHTA, CDR2 FQGNSA. The DNA of the CDR3 is TGTGCCAGCAGCTTTTCCAGGGTGGACACCGGGGAGCTGTTTTTT. As protein: CASSFSRVDTGELFF.